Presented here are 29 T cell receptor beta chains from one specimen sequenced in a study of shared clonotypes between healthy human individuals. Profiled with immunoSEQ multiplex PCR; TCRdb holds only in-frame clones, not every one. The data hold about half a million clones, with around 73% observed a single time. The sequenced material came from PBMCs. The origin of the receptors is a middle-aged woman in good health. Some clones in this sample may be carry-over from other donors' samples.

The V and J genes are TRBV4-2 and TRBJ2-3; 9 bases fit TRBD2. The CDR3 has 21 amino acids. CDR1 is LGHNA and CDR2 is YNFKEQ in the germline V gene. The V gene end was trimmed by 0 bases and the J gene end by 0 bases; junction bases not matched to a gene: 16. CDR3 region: CASSQDGGAGGLLGSTDTQYF. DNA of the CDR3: TGTGCCAGCAGCCAAGATGGTGGGGCGGGAGGGCTCTTAGGTAGCACAGATACGCAGTATTTT.

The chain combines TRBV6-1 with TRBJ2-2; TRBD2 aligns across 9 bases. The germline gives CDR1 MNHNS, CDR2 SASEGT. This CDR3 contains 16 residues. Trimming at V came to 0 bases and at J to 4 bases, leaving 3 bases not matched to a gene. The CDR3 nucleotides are TGTGCCAGCAGTGAAGCCGGACTAGCGTCCACCGGGGAGCTGTTTTTT. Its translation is CASSEAGLASTGELFF.

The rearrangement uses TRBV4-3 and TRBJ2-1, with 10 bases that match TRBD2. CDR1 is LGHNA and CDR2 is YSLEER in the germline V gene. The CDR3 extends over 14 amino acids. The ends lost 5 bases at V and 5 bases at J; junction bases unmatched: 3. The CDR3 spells CASSGLADNNEQFF. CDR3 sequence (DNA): TGCGCCAGCAGCGGACTAGCGGACAACAATGAGCAGTTCTTC.

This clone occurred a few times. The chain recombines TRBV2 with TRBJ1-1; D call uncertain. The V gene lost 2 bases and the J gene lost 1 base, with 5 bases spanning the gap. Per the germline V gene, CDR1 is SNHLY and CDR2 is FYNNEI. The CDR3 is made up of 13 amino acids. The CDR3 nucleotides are TGTGCCAGCAGTGAAAGGGAGAACACTGAAGCTTTCTTT. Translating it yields CASSERENTEAFF.

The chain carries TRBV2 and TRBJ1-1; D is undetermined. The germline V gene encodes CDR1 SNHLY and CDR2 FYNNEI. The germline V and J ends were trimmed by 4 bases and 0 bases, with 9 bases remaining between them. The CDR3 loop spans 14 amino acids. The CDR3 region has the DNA TGTGCCAGCAGTGGGCGCATAATGAACACTGAAGCTTTCTTT. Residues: CASSGRIMNTEAFF. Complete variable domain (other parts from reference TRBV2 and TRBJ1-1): EPEVTQTPSHQVTQMGQEVILRCVPISNHLYFYWYRQILGQKVEFLVSFYNNEISEKSEIFDDQFSVERPDGSNFTLKIRSTKLEDSAMYFCASSGRIMNTEAFFGQGTRLTVV.

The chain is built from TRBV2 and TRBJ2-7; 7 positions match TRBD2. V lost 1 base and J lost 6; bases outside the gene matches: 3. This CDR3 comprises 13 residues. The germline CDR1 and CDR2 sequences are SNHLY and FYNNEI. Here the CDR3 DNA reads TGTGCCAGCAGTGAAGAGGGAGGGAGCGAGCAGTACTTC. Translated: CASSEEGGSEQYF.

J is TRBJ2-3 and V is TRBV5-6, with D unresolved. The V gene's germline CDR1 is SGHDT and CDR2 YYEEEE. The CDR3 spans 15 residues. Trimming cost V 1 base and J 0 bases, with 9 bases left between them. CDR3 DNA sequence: TGTGCCAGCAGCTTGTACGCAGGAAGCACAGATACGCAGTATTTT. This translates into CASSLYAGSTDTQYF. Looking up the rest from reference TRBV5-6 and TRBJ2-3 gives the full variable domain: DAGVTQSPTHLIKTRGQQVTLRCSPKSGHDTVSWYQQALGQGPQFIFQYYEEEERQRGNFPDRFSGHQFPNYSSELNVNALLLGDSALYLCASSLYAGSTDTQYFGPGTRLTVL.

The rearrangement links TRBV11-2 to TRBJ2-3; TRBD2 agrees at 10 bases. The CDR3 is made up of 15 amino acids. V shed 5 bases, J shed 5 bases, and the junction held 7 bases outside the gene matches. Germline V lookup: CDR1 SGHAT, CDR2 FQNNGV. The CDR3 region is CASSVSGRARDTQYF. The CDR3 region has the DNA TGTGCCAGCAGCGTAAGCGGGAGGGCTAGAGATACGCAGTATTTT.

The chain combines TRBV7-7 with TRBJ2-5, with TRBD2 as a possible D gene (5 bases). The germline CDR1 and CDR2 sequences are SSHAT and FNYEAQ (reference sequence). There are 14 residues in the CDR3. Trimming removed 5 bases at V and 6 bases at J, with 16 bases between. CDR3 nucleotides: TGTGCCAGCAGCCTCTCGGCGGGTAGGCAGACCCAGTACTTC. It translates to CASSLSAGRQTQYF.

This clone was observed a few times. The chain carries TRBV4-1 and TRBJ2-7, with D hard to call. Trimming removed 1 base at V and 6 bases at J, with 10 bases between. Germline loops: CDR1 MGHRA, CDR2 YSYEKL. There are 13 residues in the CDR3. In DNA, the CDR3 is TGCGCCAGCAGCCAAGTTCCAAGTGCCGAGCAGTACTTC. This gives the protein CASSQVPSAEQYF.

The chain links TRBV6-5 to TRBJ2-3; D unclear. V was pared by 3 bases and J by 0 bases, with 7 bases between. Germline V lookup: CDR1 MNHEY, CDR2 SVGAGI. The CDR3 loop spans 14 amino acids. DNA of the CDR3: TGTGCCAGCAGTTATTCCGCTAGCACAGATACGCAGTATTTT. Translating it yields CASSYSASTDTQYF.

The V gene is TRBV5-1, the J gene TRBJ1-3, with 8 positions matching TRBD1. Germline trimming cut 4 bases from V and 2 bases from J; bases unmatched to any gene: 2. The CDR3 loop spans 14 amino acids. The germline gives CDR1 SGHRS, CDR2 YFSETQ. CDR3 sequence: CASSQGAAGNTIYF. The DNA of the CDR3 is TGCGCCAGCAGCCAGGGGGCAGCTGGAAACACCATATATTTT.

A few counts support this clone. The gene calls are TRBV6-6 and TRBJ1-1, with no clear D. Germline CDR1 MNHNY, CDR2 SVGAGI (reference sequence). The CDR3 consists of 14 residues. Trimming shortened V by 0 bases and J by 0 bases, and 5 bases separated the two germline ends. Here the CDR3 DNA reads TGTGCCAGCAGTTACTCAGCGGTGAACACTGAAGCTTTCTTT. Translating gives CASSYSAVNTEAFF.

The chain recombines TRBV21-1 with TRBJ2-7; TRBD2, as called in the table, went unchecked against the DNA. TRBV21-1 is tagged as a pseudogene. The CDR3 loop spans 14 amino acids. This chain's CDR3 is CASSSFRESCEQYF. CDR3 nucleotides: TGTGCCAGCAGCAGTTTTCGGGAGTCCTGCGAGCAGTACTTC.

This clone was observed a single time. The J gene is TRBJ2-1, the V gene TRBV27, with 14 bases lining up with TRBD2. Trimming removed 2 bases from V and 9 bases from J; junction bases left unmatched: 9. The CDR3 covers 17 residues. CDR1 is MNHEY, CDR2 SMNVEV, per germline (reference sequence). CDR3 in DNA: TGTGCCAGCAGTTTACCATTGACTAGCGGGAGGGATAGTGAGCAGTTCTTC. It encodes CASSLPLTSGRDSEQFF.

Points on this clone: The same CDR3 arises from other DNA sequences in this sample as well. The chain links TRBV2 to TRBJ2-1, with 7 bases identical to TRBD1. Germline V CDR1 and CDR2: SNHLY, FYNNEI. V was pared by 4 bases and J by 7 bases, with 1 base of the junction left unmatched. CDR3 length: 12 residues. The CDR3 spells CASSVQGNEQFF. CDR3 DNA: TGTGCCAGCAGTGTACAGGGGAATGAGCAGTTCTTC.

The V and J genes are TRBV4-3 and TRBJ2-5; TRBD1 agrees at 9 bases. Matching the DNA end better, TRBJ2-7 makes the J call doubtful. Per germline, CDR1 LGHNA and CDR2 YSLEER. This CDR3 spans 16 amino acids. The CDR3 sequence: CASSQLGTGRPYEQYF. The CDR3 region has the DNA TGCGCCAGCAGCCAACTCGGGACAGGGCGTCCCTACGAGCAGTACTTC.

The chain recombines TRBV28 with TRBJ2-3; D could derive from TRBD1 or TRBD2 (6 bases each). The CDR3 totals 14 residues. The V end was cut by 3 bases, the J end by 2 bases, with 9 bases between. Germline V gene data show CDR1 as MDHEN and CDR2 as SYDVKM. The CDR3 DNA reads TGTGCCAGCAGTTTGGCGGGACACACAGATACGCAGTATTTT. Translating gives CASSLAGHTDTQYF.

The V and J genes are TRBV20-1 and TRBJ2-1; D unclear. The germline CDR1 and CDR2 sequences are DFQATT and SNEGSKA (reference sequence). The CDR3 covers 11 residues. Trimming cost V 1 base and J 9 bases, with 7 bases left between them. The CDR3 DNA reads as TGCAGTGCTAGAGCCGCCCCTGAGCAGTTCTTC. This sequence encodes CSARAAPEQFF.

CDR3 sequence (DNA): TGCGCCAGCAGCTTGGACACTAGCGGATACGAGCAGTACTTC. Its protein is CASSLDTSGYEQYF. V usage is TRBV5-1 and J usage is TRBJ2-7; 8 bases line up with TRBD2. The germline V gene encodes CDR1 SGHRS and CDR2 YFSETQ. Trimming cost V 0 bases and J 4 bases; bases outside gene matches: 3. This CDR3 spans 14 amino acids.

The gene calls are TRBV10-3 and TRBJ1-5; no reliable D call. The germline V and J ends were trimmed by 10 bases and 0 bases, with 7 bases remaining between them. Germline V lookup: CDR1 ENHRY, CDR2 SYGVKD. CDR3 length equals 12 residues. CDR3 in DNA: TGTGCCACCTCCTATAGCAATCAGCCCCAGCATTTT. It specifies CATSYSNQPQHF.

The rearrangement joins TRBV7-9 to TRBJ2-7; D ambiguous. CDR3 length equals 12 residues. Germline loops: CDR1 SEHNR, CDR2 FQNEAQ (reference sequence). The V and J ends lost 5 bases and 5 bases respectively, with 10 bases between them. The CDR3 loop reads CASSLRSHEQYF. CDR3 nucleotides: TGTGCCAGCAGCCTGAGGAGCCACGAGCAGTACTTC.

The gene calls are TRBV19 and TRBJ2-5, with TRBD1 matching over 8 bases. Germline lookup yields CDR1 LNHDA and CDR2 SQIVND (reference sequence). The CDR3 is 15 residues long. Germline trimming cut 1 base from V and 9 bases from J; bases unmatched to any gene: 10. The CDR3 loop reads CASSIASGGASAQYF. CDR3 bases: TGTGCCAGTAGTATAGCGTCAGGGGGCGCGTCGGCCCAGTACTTC.

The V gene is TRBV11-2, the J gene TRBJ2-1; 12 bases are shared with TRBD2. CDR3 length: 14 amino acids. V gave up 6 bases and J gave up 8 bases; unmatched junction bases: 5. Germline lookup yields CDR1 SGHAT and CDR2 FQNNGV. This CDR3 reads CASRPGLAGDEQFF. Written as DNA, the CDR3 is TGTGCCAGCAGACCGGGACTAGCGGGCGATGAGCAGTTCTTC.

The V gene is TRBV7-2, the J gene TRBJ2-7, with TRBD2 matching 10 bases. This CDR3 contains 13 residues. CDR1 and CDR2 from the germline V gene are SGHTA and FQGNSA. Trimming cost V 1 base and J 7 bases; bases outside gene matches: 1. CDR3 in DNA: TGTGCCAGCAGCTTAGAGCGGGAGGGGGAGCAGTACTTC. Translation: CASSLEREGEQYF.

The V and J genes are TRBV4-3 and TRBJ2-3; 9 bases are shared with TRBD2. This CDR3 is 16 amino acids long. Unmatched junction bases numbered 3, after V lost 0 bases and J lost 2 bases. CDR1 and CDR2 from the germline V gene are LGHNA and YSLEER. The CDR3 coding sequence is TGCGCCAGCAGCCAAGAGGTAGCGGGAGCCACAGATACGCAGTATTTT. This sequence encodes CASSQEVAGATDTQYF.

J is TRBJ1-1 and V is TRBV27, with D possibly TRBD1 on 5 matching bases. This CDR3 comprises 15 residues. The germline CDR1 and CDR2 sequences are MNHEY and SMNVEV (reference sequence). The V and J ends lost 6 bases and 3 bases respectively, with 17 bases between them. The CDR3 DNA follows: TGTGCCAGCAGCCCTATGCCGAGGGGTGACACTGAAGCTTTCTTT. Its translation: CASSPMPRGDTEAFF.

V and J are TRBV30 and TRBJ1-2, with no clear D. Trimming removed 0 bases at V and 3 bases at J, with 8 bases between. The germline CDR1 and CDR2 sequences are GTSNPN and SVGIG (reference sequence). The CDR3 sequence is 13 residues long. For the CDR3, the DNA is TGTGCCTGGAGTGTAATTCCGGACTATGGCTACACCTTC. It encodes CAWSVIPDYGYTF.

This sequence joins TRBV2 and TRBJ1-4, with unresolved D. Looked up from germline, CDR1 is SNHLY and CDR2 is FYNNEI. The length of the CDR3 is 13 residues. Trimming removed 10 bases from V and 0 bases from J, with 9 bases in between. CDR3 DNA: TGTGCCACCCGGACCGCAACTAATGAAAAACTGTTTTTT. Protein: CATRTATNEKLFF.